This paragraph covers one T cell receptor beta chain sequence. This sample is drawn from a study of shared clonotypes between healthy human individuals. Study in general: Each donor contributed plates that comprised three CD4 naive, three CD4 memory, two CD8 naive and one CD8 memory.

Each sorted subset replicate got 200 ng genomic DNA, 30,000 or so genomes. Here immunoSEQ multiplex PCR was the method, and the copy in TCRdb shows in-frame clones only, minus some. The table records millions of clones, around 95% of them present only once. Adult donors, all healthy and HIV-negative, had no recent acute infections or vaccinations. Both subsets, CD45RA+ naive and CD45RA-negative memory, were split from the CD4+ cells. This TCR derives from a man in his late teens or twenties in good health. The sequenced material came from naive CD4+ T cells sorted from blood. The subset was: CD45RA+ positively selected.

As DNA, the CDR3 is TGTGCCAGCAGCCGAGACAGTATCCAGCCCCAGCATTTT. Translating it yields CASSRDSIQPQHF. The chain links TRBV7-9 to TRBJ1-5; D might be TRBD1 (5 bases). CDR3 length: 13 amino acids. Between the trimmed V and J ends, which lost 5 bases and 7 bases, there was a span of 12 bases. Germline V gene lookup returns CDR1 SEHNR and CDR2 FQNEAQ (reference sequence).